The sequence of this TCR beta chain was determined in a study of T cell responses to AZD1222 COVID-19 vaccine. The study's findings and limits: Just a handful of AZD1222 recipients tested seropositive at baseline.

The assay was immunoSEQ multiplex PCR, and TCRdb's table has in-frame clones only and misses some. Among approximately 76,000 clones listed, about 91% were seen once. The CDR3 contains 14 residues. Germline CDR1 MNHEY, CDR2 SMNVEV (reference sequence). Trimming pared 8 bases from V and 3 bases from J, leaving 17 bases between. A note on this clone: Its antigen is still unknown.

This receptor was taken from an adult in good health. The V gene is TRBV27, the J gene TRBJ2-7; D is unclear. The specimen was peripheral blood, collected on day 0 of AZD1222 vaccination. For the CDR3, the DNA is TGTGCCAGCGGTTACGGTAGTGAGTTCTACGAGCAGTACTTC. Its protein is CASGYGSEFYEQYF.